The 14 T cell receptor beta chains presented below share a single source sample, sequenced in a study of T cells in localized non-small cell lung cancer. The table came from immunoSEQ multiplex PCR; TCRdb's copy has only in-frame clones and leaves some out. Here the sample spans about 43,000 clones, roughly 90% being singletons. The specimen was PBMCs, collected before any cancer treatment. Receptors were obtained from a woman aged 40-69 years with stage II lung adenocarcinoma.

The V and J genes are TRBV4-1 and TRBJ2-7, with TRBD1 as a possible D gene (5 bases). Germline V gives CDR1 MGHRA, CDR2 YSYEKL. This CDR3 has 16 residues. Trimming cost V 0 bases and J 0 bases, with 12 bases left between them. The CDR3 nucleotides read TGCGCCAGCAGCCAAGATCCCCGGCAGGGCTCCTACGAGCAGTACTTC. Amino acids: CASSQDPRQGSYEQYF.

The chain employs TRBV6-6 and TRBJ2-7, with unresolved D. Per germline, CDR1 MNHNY and CDR2 SVGAGI (reference sequence). The CDR3 has 11 residues. V dropped 7 bases and J dropped 3 bases, with 7 bases sitting between them. Written as DNA, the CDR3 is TGTGCCAGCACTAAGGGCTACGAGCAGTACTTC. Translated: CASTKGYEQYF.

The chain joins TRBV5-6 to TRBJ1-2; D possibly corresponds to TRBD1 (6 bases). The germline V gene has CDR1 SGHDT and CDR2 YYEEEE. This CDR3 region has 12 residues. With 2 bases removed from V and 8 bases from J, the gap between germline ends came to 10 bases. The CDR3 region is CASSLAGGGYTF. DNA of the CDR3: TGTGCCAGCAGCTTAGCGGGGGGCGGCTACACCTTC. The variable domain in full, with the rest retrieved from reference TRBV5-6 and TRBJ1-2, is DAGVTQSPTHLIKTRGQQVTLRCSPKSGHDTVSWYQQALGQGPQFIFQYYEEEERQRGNFPDRFSGHQFPNYSSELNVNALLLGDSALYLCASSLAGGGYTFGSGTRLTVV.

This chain links TRBV4-1 with TRBJ1-1; 8 positions match TRBD1. This CDR3 comprises 17 residues. Germline V gene lookup returns CDR1 MGHRA and CDR2 YSYEKL. Unmatched junction bases numbered 6, after V lost 0 bases and J lost 0 bases. CDR3 amino acids: CASSQDGGQALNTEAFF. CDR3 DNA: TGCGCCAGCAGCCAAGATGGGGGACAGGCGTTGAACACTGAAGCTTTCTTT.

This clone was counted between two and nine times. This chain connects TRBV28 to TRBJ1-2; perhaps TRBD1 as D (6 bases). The CDR3 has 12 residues. Germline assignment: CDR1 MDHEN and CDR2 SYDVKM. This CDR3 is CAGGRNDHGYTF. CDR3 in DNA: TGTGCTGGGGGGCGTAATGATCATGGCTACACCTTC.

The CDR3 region has the DNA TGCAGTGCTACCAACGCCGATACGCAGTATTTT. Translated, it gives CSATNADTQYF. The rearrangement joins TRBV20-1 to TRBJ2-3; D gene unclear. The germline gives CDR1 DFQATT, CDR2 SNEGSKA (reference sequence). The CDR3 totals 11 residues. The ends were cut back, 4 bases at V and 6 bases at J, with 8 bases in the middle.

The V call is TRBV28, the J call TRBJ1-2, with D unresolved. This CDR3 spans 12 amino acids. The germline V and J ends were trimmed by 8 bases and 2 bases, with 9 bases remaining between them. Germline CDR1 MDHEN, CDR2 SYDVKM. CDR3 amino acids: CASGSLNYGYTF. CDR3 nucleotide sequence: TGTGCCAGCGGTTCTTTAAACTATGGCTACACCTTC.

Comments on this clone: The sample contains more than one DNA sequence encoding this CDR3. This rearrangement joins TRBV5-1 to TRBJ2-4, with 9 bases that match TRBD2. The CDR3 length is 16 residues. Unmatched junction bases numbered 14, after V lost 4 bases and J lost 9 bases. CDR1 is SGHRS and CDR2 is YFSETQ in the germline V gene. In DNA form, the CDR3 reads TGCGCCAGCAGCCCGGATAGGGGTGCGGGGGGGGGCATTCAGTACTTC. It translates to CASSPDRGAGGGIQYF.

The chain combines TRBV6-4 with TRBJ1-2; 8 nucleotides line up with TRBD1. CDR1 is MRHNA and CDR2 is SNTAGT in the germline V gene. The CDR3 extends over 16 amino acids. Trimming at V came to 2 bases and at J to 7 bases, leaving 12 bases not matched to a gene. This CDR3 reads CASSDGGGTGRRGYTF. The DNA of the CDR3 is TGTGCCAGCAGTGACGGGGGCGGGACAGGTAGACGTGGCTACACCTTC.

This rearrangement joins TRBV11-2 to TRBJ2-2; 8 bases line up with TRBD1. The CDR3 length is 17 residues. Germline loops: CDR1 SGHAT, CDR2 FQNNGV. With V trimmed by 0 bases and J by 4 bases, 7 bases remained unmatched. DNA for the CDR3: TGTGCCAGCAGCTTAGATCGACAGGGGCTTGTCACCGGGGAGCTGTTTTTT. This sequence encodes CASSLDRQGLVTGELFF.

This clone was seen only once. The chain links TRBV5-4 to TRBJ2-1; D is possibly TRBD2 (7 bases). This CDR3 has 15 residues. The germline gives CDR1 SGHNT, CDR2 YYREEE (reference sequence). V lost 2 bases and J lost 2, with 11 bases in between. CDR3 bases: TGTGCCAGCAGCTTTGGGGGGGGGCCCTACAATGAGCAGTTCTTC. This translates into CASSFGGGPYNEQFF.

The genes are TRBV6-4 and TRBJ2-7, with 7 bases identical to TRBD1. Per the germline V gene, CDR1 is MRHNA and CDR2 is SNTAGT. The length of the CDR3 is 11 residues. V dropped 6 bases and J dropped 5; count of bases not matched to a gene: 1. The CDR3 is CASSDRDEQYF. DNA of the CDR3: TGTGCCAGCAGCGACAGGGACGAGCAGTACTTC.

The rearrangement uses TRBV11-2 and TRBJ2-3; D unresolved. Germline CDR1 SGHAT, CDR2 FQNNGV. This CDR3 contains 16 residues. The germline V and J ends were trimmed by 3 bases and 0 bases, with 13 bases remaining between them. CDR3 in DNA: TGTGCCAGCAGCTTCTCCTCTTTATCTAGCACAGATACGCAGTATTTT. This translates into CASSFSSLSSTDTQYF.

The V and J genes are TRBV19 and TRBJ1-1; no clear D gene. Trimming cost V 1 base and J 0 bases, with 12 bases left between them. The CDR3 consists of 16 residues. In germline, CDR1 is LNHDA, CDR2 SQIVND (reference sequence). The CDR3 bases are TGTGCCAGTAGTATAGCGGCGACCCTCCTGAACACTGAAGCTTTCTTT. It encodes CASSIAATLLNTEAFF.